Below are 14 T cell receptor beta chains sequenced from a single sample in a study of OX40 agonist ivuxolimab in advanced cancers. The method was the immunoSEQ multiplex PCR assay. The clones in this table, taken by TCRdb from immuneACCESS, are in-frame only. Not every clone is retained; where verified, under half of the shortfall comes from an unresolved V gene, and the cause of the rest is unknown. The sample table lists over 70,000 clones, about 92% of them with a count of one. The ten largest clones capture around an eighth of the sample. The source was CD4+ or CD8+ T cells sorted from blood, collected in a trial of the OX40 agonist ivuxolimab. These receptors were obtained from an adult with an advanced solid tumor such as melanoma, head and neck, liver or kidney cancer.

The chain uses TRBV7-9 and TRBJ1-1; weak D call: TRBD1 (6 bases). Trimming stripped 5 bases from V and 3 bases from J, with 19 bases between. CDR1 and CDR2 (germline): SEHNR, FQNEAQ (reference sequence). This CDR3 contains 16 residues. The CDR3 sequence is CASSPPPRGRDTEAFF. CDR3 in DNA: TGTGCCAGCAGCCCTCCCCCCAGGGGCAGGGACACTGAAGCTTTCTTT.

V usage is TRBV6-5 and J usage is TRBJ2-3; a weak D match, TRBD1 (5 bases). The CDR3 has 14 residues. Trimming removed 2 bases from V and 5 bases from J, with 11 bases in between. In germline, CDR1 is MNHEY, CDR2 SVGAGI. The CDR3, as DNA: TGTGCCAGCAGTTACGCTTTCAGGGTAGATACGCAGTATTTT. It codes for CASSYAFRVDTQYF.

The chain has TRBV7-9 and TRBJ2-5; 9 nucleotides agree with TRBD2. Trimming at V came to 2 bases and at J to 1 base, leaving 5 bases not matched to a gene. The germline gives CDR1 SEHNR, CDR2 FQNEAQ (reference sequence). The CDR3 extends over 16 amino acids. CDR3 DNA: TGTGCCAGCAGCTTAAGGCCGACTAGCGGCCAAGAGACCCAGTACTTC. This gives the protein CASSLRPTSGQETQYF.

The rearrangement joins TRBV5-4 to TRBJ2-1; 7 bases agree with TRBD1. After removal of 3 bases from V and 8 bases from J, the junction contained 2 bases not matched to a gene. Germline loops: CDR1 SGHNT, CDR2 YYREEE (reference sequence). The length of the CDR3 is 12 residues. The CDR3 DNA sequence: TGTGCCAGCAGCTCCCAGGGGGATGAGCAGTTCTTC. This gives the protein CASSSQGDEQFF.

The rearrangement uses TRBV7-9 and TRBJ1-1; perhaps TRBD1 as D (6 bases). The germline gives CDR1 SEHNR, CDR2 FQNEAQ (reference sequence). V shed 5 bases and J shed 1 base, with 14 bases lying between them. This CDR3 has 15 residues. CDR3 amino acids: CASSPSLDRNTEAFF. CDR3 coding DNA: TGTGCCAGCAGCCCAAGCTTGGACAGGAACACTGAAGCTTTCTTT.

Details on this clone: One junction end disagrees with the germline gene, perhaps due to a read error. The V call is TRBV6-1, the J call TRBJ1-1; tentative D call: TRBD1 (6 bases). There are 12 residues in the CDR3. Germline CDR1 MNHNS, CDR2 SASEGT. CDR3 amino acids: CASSDGDTEAFF. The CDR3, as DNA: TGTGCCAGCAGTGACGGGGACACCGAAGCTTTCTTT.

V and J are TRBV15 and TRBJ1-2; D not certain. Germline V gene lookup returns CDR1 LNHNV and CDR2 YYDKDF (reference sequence). The V end lost 0 bases, the J end lost 0 bases, and 5 bases lay between the germline ends. CDR3 length: 14 amino acids. CDR3 coding DNA: TGTGCCACCAGCAGAGAACAGTCTAACTATGGCTACACCTTC. As protein: CATSREQSNYGYTF.

The chain joins TRBV6-5 to TRBJ2-2, with 11 bases lining up with TRBD2. V gave up 5 bases and J gave up 7 bases; unmatched junction bases: 6. The CDR3 consists of 15 residues. Germline V CDR1 and CDR2: MNHEY, SVGAGI. The CDR3 coding sequence is TGTGCCAGCAGTATAGCGGGGGGGCACAGCGGGGAGCTGTTTTTT. Encoded protein: CASSIAGGHSGELFF.

The chain has TRBV29-1 and TRBJ2-7; no firm D call. V was trimmed by 2 bases and J by 1 base, leaving 15 bases between them. CDR1 SQVTM and CDR2 ANQGSEA come from the germline V gene. This CDR3 spans 15 amino acids. Here the CDR3 DNA reads TGCAGCGTTGAAAGGGCGGACGGTATATCCTACGAGCAGTACTTC. As protein: CSVERADGISYEQYF.

V and J are TRBV4-1 and TRBJ2-7, with 7 bases lining up with TRBD1. With 2 bases clipped from V and 2 bases from J, the junction kept 3 bases outside the gene matches. This CDR3 is 14 amino acids long. Germline V gives CDR1 MGHRA, CDR2 YSYEKL. CDR3 in amino acids: CASSQPGQTYEQYF. CDR3 coding DNA: TGCGCCAGCAGCCAACCGGGACAGACCTACGAGCAGTACTTC.

V gene TRBV25-1 combines with J gene TRBJ1-2; D is uncertain. Per the germline V gene, CDR1 is MGHDK and CDR2 is SYGVNS. With 5 bases removed from V and 2 bases from J, the gap between germline ends came to 9 bases. The CDR3 runs to 13 residues. CDR3 sequence reads: CASSRGSNYGYTF. The CDR3, as DNA: TGTGCCAGCAGTCGGGGATCCAACTATGGCTACACCTTC.

V is TRBV7-9 and J is TRBJ2-7; D ambiguous. This CDR3 spans 14 amino acids. Deletions cut 5 bases from V and 1 base from J, with 12 bases between. Looked up from germline, CDR1 is SEHNR and CDR2 is FQNEAQ (reference sequence). CDR3: CASSPRGGSYEQYF. The CDR3 region has the DNA TGTGCCAGCAGCCCCCGTGGCGGTTCCTACGAGCAGTACTTC. The complete variable domain, with remaining parts taken from reference TRBV7-9 and TRBJ2-7, reads DTGVSQNPRHKITKRGQNVTFRCDPISEHNRLYWYRQTLGQGPEFLTYFQNEAQLEKSRLLSDRFSAERPKGSFSTLEIQRTEQGDSAMYLCASSPRGGSYEQYFGPGTRLTVT.

This chain connects TRBV6-5 to TRBJ2-1; 7 bases map to TRBD2. J lost 4 bases, V lost 2 bases, and 5 bases had no gene match. The CDR3 is 15 residues long. Per germline, CDR1 MNHEY and CDR2 SVGAGI. The CDR3 sequence: CASSYGGSGYNEQFF. The CDR3, as DNA: TGTGCCAGCAGTTACGGCGGGAGCGGGTACAATGAGCAGTTCTTC.

This chain joins TRBV7-9 and TRBJ2-1; the match to TRBD2 covers 11 bases. CDR3 length equals 16 residues. Per germline, CDR1 SEHNR and CDR2 FQNEAQ (reference sequence). V gave up 0 bases and J gave up 8 bases; unmatched junction bases: 6. DNA of the CDR3: TGTGCCAGCAGCTTAGCGAATAGCGGGGGGGCCGATGAGCAGTTCTTC. As protein: CASSLANSGGADEQFF. Variable domain in full (rest from reference TRBV7-9 and TRBJ2-1): DTGVSQNPRHKITKRGQNVTFRCDPISEHNRLYWYRQTLGQGPEFLTYFQNEAQLEKSRLLSDRFSAERPKGSFSTLEIQRTEQGDSAMYLCASSLANSGGADEQFFGPGTRLTVL.